This TCR beta chain was documented in a study of post-analysis software for immune sequencing data. The germline V gene has CDR1 SGHRS and CDR2 YFSETQ. V dropped 0 bases and J dropped 5; count of bases not matched to a gene: 5. This CDR3 is built from 17 residues. This clonotype showed up just a few times. The antigen is not known. Findings of the study overall: A handful of TRBV segments, including TRBV5-6, TRBV5-1 and TRBV20-1, were more frequent in patients than controls.

The library was made from cDNA and included unique molecular identifiers. MiXCR, applied by TCRdb to the PCR reads, yields one record per CDR3 protein. This sample yields about 540,000 distinct CDR3 sequences, of which around a third are seen a single time; 6% belongs to the top ten. Sequencing was carried out using blood. This receptor was identified in a girl aged 2-17 years with multiple sclerosis. This chain links TRBV5-1 with TRBJ2-1; TRBD2 matches 13 bases. CDR3 DNA sequence: TGCGCCAGCAGCTTGGGCCGGACTAGCGGGGGCCACAATGAGCAGTTCTTC. Residues: CASSLGRTSGGHNEQFF. Drawing the rest from reference TRBV5-1 and TRBJ2-1, the complete variable domain is KAGVTQTPRYLIKTRGQQVTLSCSPISGHRSVSWYQQTPGQGLQFLFEYFSETQRNKGNFPGRFSGRQFSNSRSEMNVSTLELGDSALYLCASSLGRTSGGHNEQFFGPGTRLTVL.